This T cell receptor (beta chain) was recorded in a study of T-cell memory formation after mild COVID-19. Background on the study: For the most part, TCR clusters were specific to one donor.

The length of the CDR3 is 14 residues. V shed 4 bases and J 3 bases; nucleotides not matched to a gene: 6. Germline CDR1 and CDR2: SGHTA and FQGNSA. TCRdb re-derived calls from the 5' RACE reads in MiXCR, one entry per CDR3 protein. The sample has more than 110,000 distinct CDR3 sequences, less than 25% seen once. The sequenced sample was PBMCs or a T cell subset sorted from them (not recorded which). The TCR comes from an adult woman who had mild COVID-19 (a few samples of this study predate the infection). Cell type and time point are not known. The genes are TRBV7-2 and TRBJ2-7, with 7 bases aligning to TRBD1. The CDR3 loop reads CASSWSGTDYEQYF. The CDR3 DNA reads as TGTGCCAGCAGCTGGTCAGGGACAGACTACGAGCAGTACTTC.